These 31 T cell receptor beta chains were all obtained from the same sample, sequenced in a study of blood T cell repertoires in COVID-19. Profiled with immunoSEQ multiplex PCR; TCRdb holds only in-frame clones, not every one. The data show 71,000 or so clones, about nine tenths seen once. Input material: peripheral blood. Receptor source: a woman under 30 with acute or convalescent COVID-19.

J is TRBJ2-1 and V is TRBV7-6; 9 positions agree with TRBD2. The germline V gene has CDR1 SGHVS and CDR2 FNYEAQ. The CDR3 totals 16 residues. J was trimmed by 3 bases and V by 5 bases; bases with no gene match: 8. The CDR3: CASSGQRGENYNEQFF. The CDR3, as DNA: TGTGCCAGCAGCGGGCAGCGGGGGGAAAACTACAATGAGCAGTTCTTC. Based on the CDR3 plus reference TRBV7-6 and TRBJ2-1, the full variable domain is GAGVSQSPRYKVTKRGQDVALRCDPISGHVSLYWYRQALGQGPEFLTYFNYEAQQDKSGLPNDRFSAERPEGSISTLTIQRTEQRDSAMYRCASSGQRGENYNEQFFGPGTRLTVL.

The CDR3 sequence is CASTDRGLNYGYTF. The CDR3, as DNA: TGTGCCAGTACCGACAGGGGTTTGAACTATGGCTACACCTTC. The chain combines TRBV19 with TRBJ1-2, with 8 bases lining up with TRBD1. The V segment lost 7 bases and the J segment 2 bases; nucleotides outside the gene matches: 6. The CDR3 has 14 residues. Germline V gives CDR1 LNHDA, CDR2 SQIVND (reference sequence).

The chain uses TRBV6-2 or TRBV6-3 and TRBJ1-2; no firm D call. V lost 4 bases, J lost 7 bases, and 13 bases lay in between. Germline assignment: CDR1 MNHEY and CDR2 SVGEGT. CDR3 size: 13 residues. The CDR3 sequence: CASSSRESRGYTF. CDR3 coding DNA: TGTGCCAGCAGTTCGAGGGAGTCTCGTGGCTACACCTTC.

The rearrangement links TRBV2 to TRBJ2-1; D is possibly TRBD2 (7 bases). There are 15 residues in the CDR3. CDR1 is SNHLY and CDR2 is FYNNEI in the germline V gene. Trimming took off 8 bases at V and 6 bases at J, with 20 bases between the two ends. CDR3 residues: CASQPFGGGPNEQFF. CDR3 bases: TGTGCCAGCCAGCCCTTTGGGGGGGGCCCCAATGAGCAGTTCTTC.

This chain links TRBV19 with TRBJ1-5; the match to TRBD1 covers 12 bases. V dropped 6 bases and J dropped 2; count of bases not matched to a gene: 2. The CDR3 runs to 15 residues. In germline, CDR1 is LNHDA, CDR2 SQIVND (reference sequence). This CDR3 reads CASRGQGAGNQPQHF. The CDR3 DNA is TGTGCCAGTAGGGGACAGGGGGCCGGCAATCAGCCCCAGCATTTT.

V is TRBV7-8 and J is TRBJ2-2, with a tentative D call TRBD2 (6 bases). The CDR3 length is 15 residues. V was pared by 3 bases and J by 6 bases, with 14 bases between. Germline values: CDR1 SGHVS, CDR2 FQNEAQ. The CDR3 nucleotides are TGTGCCAGCAGCTTTATGGGACTTAGCGCCGGGGAGCTGTTTTTT. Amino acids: CASSFMGLSAGELFF.

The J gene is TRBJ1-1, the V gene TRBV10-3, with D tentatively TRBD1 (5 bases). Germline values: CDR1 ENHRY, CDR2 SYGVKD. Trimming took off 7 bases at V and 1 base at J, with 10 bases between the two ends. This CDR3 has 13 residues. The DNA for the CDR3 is TGTGCCATCAAACCTCAGGGGAACACTGAAGCTTTCTTT. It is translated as CAIKPQGNTEAFF.

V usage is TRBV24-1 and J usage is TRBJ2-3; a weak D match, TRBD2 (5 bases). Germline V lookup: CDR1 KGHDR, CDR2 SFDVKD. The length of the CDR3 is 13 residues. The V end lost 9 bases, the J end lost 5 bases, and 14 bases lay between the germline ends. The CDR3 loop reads CATALAAGDTQYF. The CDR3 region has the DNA TGTGCCACCGCTCTGGCGGCGGGAGATACGCAGTATTTT.

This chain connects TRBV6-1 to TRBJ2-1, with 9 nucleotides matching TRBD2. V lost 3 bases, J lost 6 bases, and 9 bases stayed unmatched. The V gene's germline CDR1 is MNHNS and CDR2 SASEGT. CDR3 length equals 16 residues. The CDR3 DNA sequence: TGTGCCAGCAGTGATATTGGCGGGAGGGCCAGCAATGAGCAGTTCTTC. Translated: CASSDIGGRASNEQFF.

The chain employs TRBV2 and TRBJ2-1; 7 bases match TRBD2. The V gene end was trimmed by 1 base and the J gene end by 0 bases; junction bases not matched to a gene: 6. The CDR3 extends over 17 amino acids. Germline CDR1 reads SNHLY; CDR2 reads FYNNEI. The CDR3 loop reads CASSEEGAGSSYNEQFF. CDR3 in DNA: TGTGCCAGCAGTGAAGAGGGAGCGGGGAGCTCCTACAATGAGCAGTTCTTC.

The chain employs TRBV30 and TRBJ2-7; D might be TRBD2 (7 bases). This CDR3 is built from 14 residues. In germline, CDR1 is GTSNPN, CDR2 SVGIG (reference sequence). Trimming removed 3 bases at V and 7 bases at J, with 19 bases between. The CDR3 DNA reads TGTGCCTGGAGCGGCCAGGGGAGGGTTGGGGAGCAGTACTTC. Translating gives CAWSGQGRVGEQYF.

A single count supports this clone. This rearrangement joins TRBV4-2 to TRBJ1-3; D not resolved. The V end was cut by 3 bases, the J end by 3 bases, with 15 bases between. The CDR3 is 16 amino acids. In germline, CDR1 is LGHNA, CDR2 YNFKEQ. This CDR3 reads CASSQNPGNVGNTIYF. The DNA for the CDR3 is TGTGCCAGCAGCCAGAATCCGGGGAATGTTGGAAACACCATATATTTT.

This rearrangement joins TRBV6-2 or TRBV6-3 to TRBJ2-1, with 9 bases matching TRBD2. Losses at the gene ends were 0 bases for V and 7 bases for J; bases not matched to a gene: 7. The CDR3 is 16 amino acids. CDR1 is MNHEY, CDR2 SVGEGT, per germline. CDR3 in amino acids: CASSYSFSGRLNEQFF. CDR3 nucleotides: TGTGCCAGCAGTTACTCTTTTAGCGGGAGACTTAATGAGCAGTTCTTC.

CDR3 amino acids: CASSPGLSVTQYF. CDR3 DNA sequence: TGTGCCAGCAGCCCGGGACTATCGGTTACGCAGTATTTT. V is TRBV12-3 or TRBV12-4 and J is TRBJ2-3, with TRBD2 matching over 7 bases. The J segment lost 8 bases and the V segment lost 6 bases, leaving 8 bases of the junction unmatched. The CDR3 length is 13 residues.

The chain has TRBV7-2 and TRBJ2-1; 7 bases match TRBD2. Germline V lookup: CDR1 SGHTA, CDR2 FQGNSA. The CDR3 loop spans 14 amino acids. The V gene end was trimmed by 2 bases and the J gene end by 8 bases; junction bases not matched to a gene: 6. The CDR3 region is CASSLYLREYEQFF. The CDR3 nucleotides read TGTGCCAGCAGCTTATACCTGCGGGAGTATGAGCAGTTCTTC.

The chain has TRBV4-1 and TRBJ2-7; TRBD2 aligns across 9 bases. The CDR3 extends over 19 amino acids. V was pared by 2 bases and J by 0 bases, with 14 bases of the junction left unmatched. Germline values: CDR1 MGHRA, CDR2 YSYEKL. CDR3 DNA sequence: TGCGCCAGCAGCCAATCTTCCCAGCAGCTAGCGGGACCCTCCTACGAGCAGTACTTC. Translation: CASSQSSQQLAGPSYEQYF.

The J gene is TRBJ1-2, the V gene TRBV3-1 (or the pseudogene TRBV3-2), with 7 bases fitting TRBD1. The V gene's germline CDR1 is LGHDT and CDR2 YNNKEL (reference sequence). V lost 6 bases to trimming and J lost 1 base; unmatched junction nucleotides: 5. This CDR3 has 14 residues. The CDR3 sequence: CASSRRDSNYGYTF. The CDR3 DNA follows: TGTGCCAGCAGTCGGAGGGACAGTAACTATGGCTACACCTTC.

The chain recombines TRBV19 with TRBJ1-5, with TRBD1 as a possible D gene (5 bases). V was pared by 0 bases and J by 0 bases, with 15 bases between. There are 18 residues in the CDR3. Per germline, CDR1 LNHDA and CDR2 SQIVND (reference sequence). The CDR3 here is CASSIDQGGRYSNQPQHF. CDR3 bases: TGTGCCAGTAGTATAGATCAGGGCGGGAGATATAGCAATCAGCCCCAGCATTTT.

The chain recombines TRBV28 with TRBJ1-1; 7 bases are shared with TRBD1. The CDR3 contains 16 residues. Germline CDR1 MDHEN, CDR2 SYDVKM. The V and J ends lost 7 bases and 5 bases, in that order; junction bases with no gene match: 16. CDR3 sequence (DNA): TGTGCCAGCACCAATGGCCGACAGGGTTTGATGACTGAAGCTTTCTTT. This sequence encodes CASTNGRQGLMTEAFF.

CDR3 nucleotide sequence: TGTGCCAGCAGTCCCAGCGCAACTAATGAAAAACTGTTTTTT. This encodes CASSPSATNEKLFF. J is TRBJ1-4 and V is TRBV27, with no clear D. The CDR3 contains 14 residues. The germline V and J ends were trimmed by 5 bases and 0 bases, with 7 bases remaining between them. CDR1 is MNHEY, CDR2 SMNVEV, per germline (reference sequence). The full variable domain, its missing parts supplied by reference TRBV27 and TRBJ1-4, is EAQVTQNPRYLITVTGKKLTVTCSQNMNHEYMSWYRQDPGLGLRQIYYSMNVEVTDKGDVPEGYKVSRKEKRNFPLILESPSPNQTSLYFCASSPSATNEKLFFGSGTQLSVL.

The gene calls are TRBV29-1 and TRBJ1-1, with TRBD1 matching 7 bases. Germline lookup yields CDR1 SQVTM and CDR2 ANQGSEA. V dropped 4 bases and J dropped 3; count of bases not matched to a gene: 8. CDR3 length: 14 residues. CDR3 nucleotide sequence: TGCAGCGTTGGGCGGACAGGAGGGCACACTGAAGCTTTCTTT. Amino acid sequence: CSVGRTGGHTEAFF.

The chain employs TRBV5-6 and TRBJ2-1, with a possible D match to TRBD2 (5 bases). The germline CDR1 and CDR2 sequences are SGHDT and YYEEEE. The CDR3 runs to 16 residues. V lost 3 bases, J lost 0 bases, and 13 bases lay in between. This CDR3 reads CASSSVRASSYNEQFF. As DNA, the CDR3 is TGTGCCAGCAGCTCCGTGCGGGCCAGCTCCTACAATGAGCAGTTCTTC.

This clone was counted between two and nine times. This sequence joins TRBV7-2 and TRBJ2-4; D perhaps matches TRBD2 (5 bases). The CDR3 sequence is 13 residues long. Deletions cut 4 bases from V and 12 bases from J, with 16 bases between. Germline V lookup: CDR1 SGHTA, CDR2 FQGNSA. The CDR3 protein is CASSSDGLQAQYF. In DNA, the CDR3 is TGTGCCAGCAGCTCCGATGGACTCCAAGCTCAGTACTTC.

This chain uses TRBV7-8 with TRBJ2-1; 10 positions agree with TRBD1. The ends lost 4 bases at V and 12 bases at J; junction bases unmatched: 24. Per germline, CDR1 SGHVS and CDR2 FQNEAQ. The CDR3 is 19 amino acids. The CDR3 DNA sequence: TGTGCCAGCAGCTCTCATAGTAGTTTCGGGACAGGGGAGGGGTCGGGGCAGTTCTTC. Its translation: CASSSHSSFGTGEGSGQFF.

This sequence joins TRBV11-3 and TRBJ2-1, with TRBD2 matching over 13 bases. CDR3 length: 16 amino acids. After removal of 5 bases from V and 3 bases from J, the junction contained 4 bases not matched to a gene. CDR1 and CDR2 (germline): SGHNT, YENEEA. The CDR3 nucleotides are TGTGCCAGCAGCCCCACTAGCGGGGGGGACTACAATGAGCAGTTCTTC. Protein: CASSPTSGGDYNEQFF.

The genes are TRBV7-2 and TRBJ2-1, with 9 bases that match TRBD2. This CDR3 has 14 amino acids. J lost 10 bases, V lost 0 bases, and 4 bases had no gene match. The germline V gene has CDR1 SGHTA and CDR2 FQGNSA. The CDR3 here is CASSLAFAGGEQFF. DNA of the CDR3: TGTGCCAGCAGCTTAGCGTTCGCGGGAGGGGAGCAGTTCTTC.

For the CDR3, the DNA is TGTGCCAGCAGCAGACAGCCCAATCAGCCCCAGCATTTT. Protein sequence: CASSRQPNQPQHF. This chain joins TRBV12-3 or TRBV12-4 and TRBJ1-5; possible D gene TRBD1, 5 bases. The CDR3 is 13 residues long. Trimming removed 6 bases at V and 3 bases at J, with 9 bases between.

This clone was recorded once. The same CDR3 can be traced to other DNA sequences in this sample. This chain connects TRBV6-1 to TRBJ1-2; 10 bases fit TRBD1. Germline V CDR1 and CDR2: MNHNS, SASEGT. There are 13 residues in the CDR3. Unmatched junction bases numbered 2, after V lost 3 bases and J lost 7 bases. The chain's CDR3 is CASSDRDRGGYTF. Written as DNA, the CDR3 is TGTGCCAGCAGTGACCGGGACAGGGGTGGCTACACCTTC.

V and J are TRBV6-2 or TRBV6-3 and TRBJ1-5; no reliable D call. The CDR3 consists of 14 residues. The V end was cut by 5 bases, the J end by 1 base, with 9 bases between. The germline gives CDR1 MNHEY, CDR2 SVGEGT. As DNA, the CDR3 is TGTGCCAGCAGTATGGCCCACAGCAATCAGCCCCAGCATTTT. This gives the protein CASSMAHSNQPQHF.

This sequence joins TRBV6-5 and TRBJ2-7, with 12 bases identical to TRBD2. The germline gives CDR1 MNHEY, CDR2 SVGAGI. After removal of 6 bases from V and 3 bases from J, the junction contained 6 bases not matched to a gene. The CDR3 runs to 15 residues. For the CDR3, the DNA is TGTGCCAGCAGGGAGACTAGCGGGAGCGTCTACGAGCAGTACTTC. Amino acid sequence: CASRETSGSVYEQYF.

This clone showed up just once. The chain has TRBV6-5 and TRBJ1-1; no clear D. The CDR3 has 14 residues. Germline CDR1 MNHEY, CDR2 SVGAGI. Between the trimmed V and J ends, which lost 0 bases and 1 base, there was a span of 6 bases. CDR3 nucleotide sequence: TGTGCCAGCAGTTACTCGTTCAGGAACACTGAAGCTTTCTTT. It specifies CASSYSFRNTEAFF.